A selection of T cell receptor beta chains follows, all from one sample in a study of blood T cell repertoires in COVID-19. Some clones are missing from TCRdb's copy, which holds only in-frame ones; the method was immunoSEQ multiplex PCR. Of fewer than 350,000 clones in the sample, 85% were seen once. Source material: PBMCs or T cells enriched from blood (not recorded which). The receptors stem from a woman aged 25 to 45 who had been exposed to COVID-19. The CDR3 runs from the conserved cysteine through the conserved F or W. Fields, in order: V gene, clone size, CDR3 length, D gene, J gene, CDR3 protein, CDR3 DNA. The D gene is left open where the match is weak. Not every row has a clone size; where given, it reads once, few, many or a size class.

TRBV9	-	16	TRBD2	TRBJ2-1	CASSGGGLAGGNEQFF	TGTGCCAGCAGCGGGGGGGGACTAGCGGGAGGCAATGAGCAGTTCTTC
TRBV30	-	14	-	TRBJ1-1	CAWRKGLIGTEAFF	TGTGCCTGGAGAAAGGGGTTAATCGGCACTGAAGCTTTCTTT
TRBV28	-	16	-	TRBJ1-5	CASSLLWAGGNQPQHF	TGTGCCAGCAGTTTATTGTGGGCCGGCGGCAATCAGCCCCAGCATTTT
TRBV19	-	15	TRBD1	TRBJ1-6	CASATPGQSNSPLHF	TGTGCCAGTGCTACGCCGGGACAGTCGAATTCACCCCTCCACTTT
TRBV21-1	once	16	-	TRBJ1-4	CASINTGAVFNEKLFF	TGTGCCAGCATCAATACAGGGGCCGTCTTTAATGAAAAACTGTTTTTT
TRBV24-1	-	17	TRBD1	TRBJ2-5	CATSDLRDREVRETQYF	TGTGCCACCAGTGACCTCCGGGACAGGGAAGTTCGGGAGACCCAGTACTTC
TRBV5-1	-	13	TRBD2	TRBJ2-7	CASSFAGDYEQYF	TGCGCCAGCAGCTTCGCGGGGGACTACGAGCAGTACTTC
TRBV30	once	16	-	TRBJ1-6	CAWSAVALSYNSPLHF	TGTGCCTGGAGTGCGGTTGCTCTTAGCTATAATTCACCCCTCCACTTT
TRBV13	-	15	TRBD1	TRBJ1-3	CASSFPTGTGNTIYF	TGTGCCAGCAGCTTCCCGACAGGGACTGGAAACACCATATATTTT
TRBV5-6	-	15	TRBD2	TRBJ2-3	CASSLLAGGPDTQYF	TGTGCCAGCAGCTTACTAGCGGGAGGGCCAGATACGCAGTATTTT
TRBV28	-	17	TRBD1	TRBJ2-3	CASSSSLGQGNTDTQYF	TGTGCCAGCAGTTCCTCTCTAGGACAGGGAAACACAGATACGCAGTATTTT
TRBV6-8	-	16	-	TRBJ1-1	CARPRLGEGENTEAFF	TGTGCCAGACCTCGCCTCGGAGAGGGAGAGAACACTGAAGCTTTCTTT
TRBV25-1	-	15	TRBD1	TRBJ1-6	CASSASGTGSSPLHF	TGTGCCAGCAGTGCCTCCGGGACAGGGTCATCACCCCTCCACTTT
TRBV19	-	14	-	TRBJ2-5	CASSNGGRRETQYF	TGTGCCAGTAGTAACGGGGGAAGGAGGGAGACCCAGTACTTC
TRBV14	-	14	-	TRBJ2-1	CASSLVGALGEQFF	TGTGCCAGCAGCCTTGTGGGGGCCTTAGGTGAGCAGTTCTTC
TRBV6-5	-	16	-	TRBJ1-2	CASSYSGGRGSGGYTF	TGTGCCAGCAGTTACTCTGGGGGGAGGGGTAGTGGAGGCTACACCTTC
TRBV4-1	-	16	-	TRBJ1-5	CASSQESGQINQPQHF	TGCGCCAGCAGCCAGGAATCTGGACAGATAAATCAGCCCCAGCATTTT
TRBV7-9	few	16	TRBD2	TRBJ2-7	CASSLDLAGESYEQYF	TGTGCCAGCAGCTTAGATCTAGCGGGGGAATCCTACGAGCAGTACTTC
TRBV28	-	14	-	TRBJ1-4	CASWEGDTNEKLFF	TGTGCCAGTTGGGAGGGGGACACTAATGAAAAACTGTTTTTT
TRBV5-1	-	17	-	TRBJ1-3	CASSLAGLSDSGNTIYF	TGCGCCAGCAGCTTGGCTGGACTTTCAGACTCTGGAAACACCATATATTTT
TRBV18	-	15	TRBD1	TRBJ1-1	CASSLSGQGNTEAFF	TGTGCCAGCTCACTTTCAGGACAGGGGAACACTGAAGCTTTCTTT
TRBV7-3	-	13	-	TRBJ1-5	CASSLDRGRPQHF	TGTGCCAGCAGCTTAGATAGAGGGCGGCCCCAGCATTTT
TRBV7-3	once	14	-	TRBJ2-1	CASSLDASPYEQFF	TGTGCCAGCAGCTTAGATGCGTCTCCCTATGAGCAGTTCTTC
TRBV7-2	-	15	-	TRBJ1-5	CASSLSHSPNQPQHF	TGTGCCAGCAGCTTAAGTCACAGCCCCAATCAGCCCCAGCATTTT
TRBV20-1	-	10	-	TRBJ1-5	CSERLQPQHF	TGCAGCGAGAGACTCCAGCCCCAGCATTTT
TRBV7-9	-	17	TRBD1	TRBJ2-6	CASRLSVTGAGANVLTF	TGTGCCAGCAGACTCTCCGTTACAGGGGCTGGGGCCAACGTCCTGACTTTC
TRBV2	-	16	TRBD1	TRBJ1-1	CASTRGTGFMNTEAFF	TGTGCCAGCACCAGAGGGACAGGATTTATGAACACTGAAGCTTTCTTT
TRBV5-1	-	14	TRBD2	TRBJ2-7	CASSPSGSRYEQYF	TGCGCCAGCAGCCCGAGCGGGAGTAGGTACGAGCAGTACTTC
TRBV7-6	once	16	-	TRBJ1-2	CASSSYKGPKVYGYTF	TGTGCCAGCAGCTCATACAAGGGGCCTAAAGTTTATGGCTACACCTTC
TRBV30	-	14	-	TRBJ2-3	CAWSSVLGTDTQYF	TGTGCCTGGAGCAGTGTTCTGGGCACAGATACGCAGTATTTT
TRBV20-1	once	11	-	TRBJ1-2	CSARNGAEFFF	TGCAGTGCTAGGAACGGTGCTGAATTTTTCTTC
TRBV30	-	13	-	TRBJ1-4	CAWIPQGNEKLFF	TGTGCCTGGATCCCTCAGGGAAATGAAAAACTGTTTTTT
TRBV5-1	-	15	-	TRBJ2-1	CASSLFSSEYNEQFF	TGCGCCAGCAGCTTGTTTTCTAGCGAGTACAATGAGCAGTTCTTC
TRBV7-6	-	15	-	TRBJ1-2	CASSLGPRSNYGYTF	TGTGCCAGCAGCTTAGGTCCCAGATCCAACTATGGCTACACCTTC
TRBV27	-	14	-	TRBJ1-6	CASSLGGPNSPLHF	TGTGCCAGCAGTTTAGGGGGCCCCAATTCACCCCTCCACTTT
TRBV7-8	-	16	-	TRBJ1-5	CASSPMTDYSNQPQHF	TGTGCCAGCAGCCCGATGACAGATTATAGCAATCAGCCCCAGCATTTT
TRBV11-2	-	18	-	TRBJ1-1	CASSSLRGRPTGGTEAFF	TGTGCCAGCAGCTCACTCAGGGGACGACCCACGGGGGGCACTGAAGCTTTCTTT
TRBV2	once	13	TRBD1	TRBJ2-7	CASSWTGRDEQYF	TGTGCCAGCAGTTGGACAGGGCGGGACGAGCAGTACTTC
TRBV6-5	-	14	-	TRBJ2-7	CASKWGESSYEQYF	TGTGCCAGCAAATGGGGGGAGAGTTCCTACGAGCAGTACTTC
TRBV19	-	14	-	TRBJ2-1	CASSMGSIADEQFF	TGTGCCAGTAGTATGGGGTCTATAGCGGATGAGCAGTTCTTC
TRBV19	-	13	-	TRBJ2-7	CATSVASFYEQYF	TGTGCCACGTCCGTGGCTAGCTTCTACGAGCAGTACTTC